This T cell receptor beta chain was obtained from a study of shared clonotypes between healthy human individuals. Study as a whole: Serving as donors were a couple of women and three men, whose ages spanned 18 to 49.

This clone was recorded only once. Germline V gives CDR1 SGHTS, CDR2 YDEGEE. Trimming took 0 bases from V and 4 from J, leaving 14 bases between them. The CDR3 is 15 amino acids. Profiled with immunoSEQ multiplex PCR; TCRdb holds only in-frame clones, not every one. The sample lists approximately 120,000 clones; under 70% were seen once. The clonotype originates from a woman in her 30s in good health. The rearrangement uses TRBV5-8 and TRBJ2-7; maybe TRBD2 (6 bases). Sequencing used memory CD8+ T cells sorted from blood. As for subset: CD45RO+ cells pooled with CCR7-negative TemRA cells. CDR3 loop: CASSLAGLAYYEQYF. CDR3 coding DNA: TGTGCCAGCAGCTTGGCAGGGCTAGCGTATTACGAGCAGTACTTC.